The 19 T cell receptor beta chains reported below all come from one sample, sequenced in a study of blood T cell repertoires in COVID-19. Sequenced by immunoSEQ multiplex PCR; TCRdb stores in-frame clones only, minus some. The repertoire has about 150,000 clones, about nine tenths of them found once; the top ten carry around 4%. Source material: peripheral blood. These receptor sequences come from a woman aged 60-70 years with active or convalescent COVID-19.

The chain recombines TRBV6-5 with TRBJ1-1; 9 positions match TRBD1. V shed 3 bases and J 3 bases; nucleotides not matched to a gene: 5. Germline V gene sequence: CDR1 MNHEY, CDR2 SVGAGI. This CDR3 comprises 15 residues. CDR3 region: CASSYGDRVDTEAFF. The CDR3 DNA follows: TGTGCCAGCAGTTATGGGGACAGGGTGGACACTGAAGCTTTCTTT.

This chain connects TRBV7-2 to TRBJ2-3, with TRBD2 identical over 15 bases. This CDR3 spans 16 amino acids. J gave up 6 bases and V 4 bases, and 5 bases lay outside the gene matches. Germline values: CDR1 SGHTA, CDR2 FQGNSA. The CDR3 DNA sequence: TGTGCCAGCAGCTCCGGACTAGCGGGGGGGTGGGATACGCAGTATTTT. Translated, it gives CASSSGLAGGWDTQYF.

The chain links TRBV7-8 to TRBJ1-4; 11 bases agree with TRBD1. J was trimmed by 4 bases and V by 5 bases; bases with no gene match: 9. From germline, CDR1 is SGHVS and CDR2 FQNEAQ. CDR3 size: 17 residues. CDR3 DNA: TGTGCCAGCAGCCCGCGGACAGGGGGCTTCGGTAATGAAAAACTGTTTTTT. This translates into CASSPRTGGFGNEKLFF. Filled out from reference TRBV7-8 and TRBJ1-4, the complete variable domain reads GAGVSQSPRYKVAKRGQDVALRCDPISGHVSLFWYQQALGQGPEFLTYFQNEAQLDKSGLPSDRFFAERPEGSVSTLKIQRTQQEDSAVYLCASSPRTGGFGNEKLFFGSGTQLSVL.

The V gene is TRBV18, the J gene TRBJ1-3; 8 bases line up with TRBD1. CDR1 KGHSH and CDR2 LQKENI come from the germline V gene. The CDR3 has 14 amino acids. V was pared by 6 bases and J by 6 bases, with 7 bases of the junction left unmatched. CDR3 in DNA: TGTGCCAGCTCCCCGACAGGGGCTGAAAACACCATATATTTT. Translated: CASSPTGAENTIYF.

The V and J genes are TRBV5-6 and TRBJ1-5; D possibly corresponds to TRBD1 (5 bases). Germline V lookup: CDR1 SGHDT, CDR2 YYEEEE. CDR3 length: 14 residues. V shed 2 bases and J shed 6 bases, with 12 bases lying between them. The CDR3 sequence is CASSFQGMSQPQHF. The DNA of the CDR3 is TGTGCCAGCAGCTTCCAGGGTATGAGTCAGCCCCAGCATTTT. The variable domain in full, completed from reference TRBV5-6 and TRBJ1-5, reads DAGVTQSPTHLIKTRGQQVTLRCSPKSGHDTVSWYQQALGQGPQFIFQYYEEEERQRGNFPDRFSGHQFPNYSSELNVNALLLGDSALYLCASSFQGMSQPQHFGDGTRLSIL.

J is TRBJ2-3 and V is TRBV7-9, with 13 bases fitting TRBD2. The CDR3 is 16 residues long. V shed 5 bases, J shed 6 bases, and the junction held 8 bases outside the gene matches. Germline V CDR1 and CDR2: SEHNR, FQNEAQ (reference sequence). CDR3 DNA sequence: TGTGCCAGCAGCCCCCCCGGACTAGCGGGGGTGGATACGCAGTATTTT. Amino acids: CASSPPGLAGVDTQYF. Together with reference TRBV7-9 and TRBJ2-3, the CDR3 gives the full variable domain: DTGVSQNPRHKITKRGQNVTFRCDPISEHNRLYWYRQTLGQGPEFLTYFQNEAQLEKSRLLSDRFSAERPKGSFSTLEIQRTEQGDSAMYLCASSPPGLAGVDTQYFGPGTRLTVL.

V and J are TRBV4-3 and TRBJ2-3; TRBD2 matches at 10 bases. CDR3 length: 17 amino acids. The junction had 7 bases not matched to a gene; V was cut back by 3 bases and J by 1 base. Germline values: CDR1 LGHNA, CDR2 YSLEER. The CDR3, as DNA: TGCGCCAGCAGCCAGGGTAGAGCGGGGGGGCGCACAGATACGCAGTATTTT. This sequence encodes CASSQGRAGGRTDTQYF.

The gene calls are TRBV5-1 and TRBJ2-2; 8 nucleotides agree with TRBD1. CDR1 and CDR2 from the germline V gene are SGHRS and YFSETQ. The junction had 9 bases not matched to a gene; V was cut back by 3 bases and J by 5 bases. This CDR3 spans 16 amino acids. The CDR3 DNA sequence: TGCGCCAGCAGCTCGGGACAGGCTTTAGGAACCGGGGAGCTGTTTTTT. Translation: CASSSGQALGTGELFF.

V and J are TRBV3-1 (or the pseudogene TRBV3-2) and TRBJ1-1, with D maybe TRBD1 (5 bases). This CDR3 comprises 15 residues. CDR1 LGHDT and CDR2 YNNKEL come from the germline V gene (reference sequence). V was pared by 0 bases and J by 0 bases, with 8 bases between. The CDR3: CASSQDQQVNTEAFF. The CDR3 DNA reads as TGTGCCAGCAGCCAAGACCAACAGGTGAACACTGAAGCTTTCTTT.

The rearrangement joins TRBV30 to TRBJ2-2, with no clear D. Trimming pared 5 bases from V and 1 base from J, leaving 8 bases between. Germline-derived CDR1 and CDR2 are GTSNPN and SVGIG (reference sequence). The length of the CDR3 is 13 residues. DNA for the CDR3: TGTGCCTGGCCCCTATGGAACACCGGGGAGCTGTTTTTT. Amino acids: CAWPLWNTGELFF.

In DNA, the CDR3 is TGTGCCAGCAGCCAAGATTGGGCAGGTGTCCTCTCCTACGAGCAGTACTTC. It specifies CASSQDWAGVLSYEQYF. This rearrangement joins TRBV14 to TRBJ2-7; D is uncertain. The CDR3 spans 17 residues. The germline CDR1 and CDR2 sequences are SGHDN and FVKESK. V shed 0 bases and J shed 0 bases, with 15 bases lying between them. Combining the CDR3 with reference TRBV14 and TRBJ2-7 gives the whole variable domain EAGVTQFPSHSVIEKGQTVTLRCDPISGHDNLYWYRRVMGKEIKFLLHFVKESKQDESGMPNNRFLAERTGGTYSTLKVQPAELEDSGVYFCASSQDWAGVLSYEQYFGPGTRLTVT.

The genes are TRBV4-2 and TRBJ1-3; weak D call: TRBD1 (6 bases). This CDR3 comprises 15 residues. Trimming pared 0 bases from V and 2 bases from J, leaving 8 bases between. The germline gives CDR1 LGHNA, CDR2 YNFKEQ. The CDR3 sequence is CASSQDRGTGNTIYF. CDR3 nucleotide sequence: TGTGCCAGCAGCCAAGACAGGGGTACTGGAAACACCATATATTTT.

This chain connects TRBV7-8 to TRBJ2-6, with unresolved D. V was clipped by 5 bases and J by 4 bases, with 12 bases between them. CDR3 length equals 15 residues. Germline V lookup: CDR1 SGHVS, CDR2 FQNEAQ. This CDR3 is CASSRPGTGANVLTF. DNA of the CDR3: TGTGCCAGCAGCCGGCCAGGTACCGGGGCCAACGTCCTGACTTTC.

This chain links TRBV4-3 with TRBJ2-3, with TRBD2 identical over 13 bases. The CDR3 loop spans 17 amino acids. Unmatched junction bases numbered 6, after V lost 4 bases and J lost 2 bases. CDR1 is LGHNA and CDR2 is YSLEER in the germline V gene. The CDR3 DNA reads as TGCGCCAGCAGCCGCCGACTAGCGGGGGGACTCACAGATACGCAGTATTTT. It codes for CASSRRLAGGLTDTQYF.

The chain combines TRBV9 with TRBJ2-7, with TRBD1 identical over 8 bases. This CDR3 is built from 15 residues. Per germline, CDR1 SGDLS and CDR2 YYNGEE. The trim removed 1 base at V and 3 bases at J, leaving 6 bases unmatched. CDR3 DNA: TGTGCCAGCAGCGTACAAGGACAGGGTGGCTACGAGCAGTACTTC. Its protein product is CASSVQGQGGYEQYF.

The CDR3 DNA sequence: TGCAGCGTCGCAGGGTTAGGCGTTGGCTACACCTTC. This codes for CSVAGLGVGYTF. The chain employs TRBV29-1 and TRBJ1-2; maybe TRBD1 (5 bases). Trimming took off 6 bases at V and 7 bases at J, with 15 bases between the two ends. CDR1 is SQVTM, CDR2 ANQGSEA, per germline. CDR3 length: 12 amino acids.

The V gene is TRBV7-9, the J gene TRBJ2-5, with 14 nucleotides matching TRBD2. In germline, CDR1 is SEHNR, CDR2 FQNEAQ (reference sequence). The CDR3 is made up of 16 amino acids. Germline trimming cut 7 bases from V and 5 bases from J; bases unmatched to any gene: 9. The CDR3 DNA follows: TGTGCCAGCACCCCGACTAGCGGGGGGGCCCGGGAGACCCAGTACTTC. Translating it yields CASTPTSGGARETQYF.

Only a few counts were recorded for this clone. The chain carries TRBV19 and TRBJ1-3; D gene ambiguous. This CDR3 region has 16 residues. Trimming removed 2 bases at V and 0 bases at J, with 11 bases between. Germline V gene data show CDR1 as LNHDA and CDR2 as SQIVND (reference sequence). This CDR3 reads CASSIRETSSGNTIYF. CDR3 sequence (DNA): TGTGCCAGTAGTATACGGGAGACTAGCTCTGGAAACACCATATATTTT. The whole variable domain, filled in from reference TRBV19 and TRBJ1-3, reads DGGITQSPKYLFRKEGQNVTLSCEQNLNHDAMYWYRQDPGQGLRLIYYSQIVNDFQKGDIAEGYSVSREKKESFPLTVTSAQKNPTAFYLCASSIRETSSGNTIYFGEGSWLTVV.

This chain uses TRBV6-5 with TRBJ1-1; no definite D call. The CDR3 is made up of 11 amino acids. From germline, CDR1 is MNHEY and CDR2 SVGAGI. V was cut by 8 bases and J by 1 base, with 5 bases left in between. For the CDR3, the DNA is TGTGCCAGCCGAGAGAACACTGAAGCTTTCTTT. As protein: CASRENTEAFF.